The 27 T cell receptor beta chains listed next were all sequenced from one sample in a study of long-term antiretroviral therapy in people with HIV. The immunoSEQ assay was v3.0, run at survey level. The data were produced by immunoSEQ multiplex PCR, yet TCRdb's version contains in-frame clones alone and is incomplete. The table includes some 15,000 clones, nearly 85% detected once. The source was unsorted PBMCs, collected 1.8 years before starting antiretroviral therapy. These receptors originate from a woman between 40 and 50 years old with HIV.

The CDR3 region is CASSTNRGYEQYF. In DNA form, the CDR3 reads TGTGCCAGCAGTACAAATCGCGGCTACGAGCAGTACTTC. The chain carries TRBV7-2 and TRBJ2-7; D call uncertain. The CDR3 spans 13 residues. Germline V lookup: CDR1 SGHTA, CDR2 FQGNSA. V dropped 6 bases and J dropped 3 bases, with 12 bases sitting between them.

This clone is a singleton in its sample. The chain carries TRBV6-5 and TRBJ2-7, with D possibly TRBD1 on 5 matching bases. CDR1 MNHEY and CDR2 SVGAGI come from the germline V gene. The CDR3 length is 15 residues. V was pared by 0 bases and J by 4 bases, with 13 bases between. CDR3 sequence (DNA): TGTGCCAGCAGTTACTCGTCCGGAAAGGGGTACGAGCAGTACTTC. The encoded protein is CASSYSSGKGYEQYF.

The CDR3 loop is CASSTGETQYF. The CDR3 nucleotides are TGTGCCAGCAGTACCGGAGAGACCCAGTACTTC. This chain connects TRBV27 to TRBJ2-5; D ambiguous. The germline V gene encodes CDR1 MNHEY and CDR2 SMNVEV (reference sequence). Trimming shortened V by 5 bases and J by 4 bases, and 5 bases separated the two germline ends. The CDR3 is 11 residues long.

The chain links TRBV19 to TRBJ1-1; TRBD1 is a possible D gene (5 bases). CDR3 length: 12 amino acids. V shed 7 bases and J shed 7 bases, with 13 bases lying between them. Germline V gene lookup returns CDR1 LNHDA and CDR2 SQIVND (reference sequence). The CDR3 here is CASNRGESEAFF. CDR3 nucleotide sequence: TGTGCCAGTAATCGGGGGGAGAGTGAAGCTTTCTTT. Drawing the rest from reference TRBV19 and TRBJ1-1, the complete variable domain is DGGITQSPKYLFRKEGQNVTLSCEQNLNHDAMYWYRQDPGQGLRLIYYSQIVNDFQKGDIAEGYSVSREKKESFPLTVTSAQKNPTAFYLCASNRGESEAFFGQGTRLTVV.

The V and J genes are TRBV19 and TRBJ2-1; no firm D call. The V end lost 3 bases, the J end lost 8 bases, and 8 bases lay between the germline ends. The V gene's germline CDR1 is LNHDA and CDR2 SQIVND (reference sequence). This CDR3 comprises 12 residues. The CDR3 spells CASSMTEDEQFF. The DNA for the CDR3 is TGTGCCAGTAGTATGACTGAAGATGAGCAGTTCTTC.

The chain recombines TRBV19 with TRBJ2-3; 8 bases map to TRBD2. V was clipped by 8 bases and J by 3 bases; unmatched bases: 13. The CDR3 has 16 amino acids. The germline gives CDR1 LNHDA, CDR2 SQIVND (reference sequence). The CDR3 here is CASSDRGGRPTDTQYF. In nucleotides, the CDR3 is TGTGCCAGTTCTGATAGGGGCGGGAGGCCAACAGATACGCAGTATTTT.

This clone was found a few times. The chain employs TRBV6-6 and TRBJ2-7, with unresolved D. The CDR3 totals 12 residues. Germline values: CDR1 MNHNY, CDR2 SVGAGI (reference sequence). The V gene lost 8 bases and the J gene lost 2 bases, with 10 bases spanning the gap. The CDR3 nucleotides are TGTGCCAGCTCGACGGACGCCTACGAGCAGTACTTC. It is translated as CASSTDAYEQYF.

The gene calls are TRBV9 and TRBJ2-7, with TRBD2 as a possible D gene (5 bases). Germline CDR1 reads SGDLS; CDR2 reads YYNGEE. Trimming shortened V by 3 bases and J by 4 bases, and 14 bases separated the two germline ends. The CDR3 has 14 residues. CDR3 loop: CASSDRGRVYEQYF. The CDR3 DNA is TGTGCCAGCAGCGACCGGGGAAGGGTTTACGAGCAGTACTTC.

The chain combines TRBV18 with TRBJ1-2; 10 nucleotides align to TRBD1. Germline loops: CDR1 KGHSH, CDR2 LQKENI. CDR3 size: 16 residues. J was trimmed by 3 bases and V by 3 bases; bases with no gene match: 7. CDR3 sequence reads: CASSPTGGFEDYGYTF. The DNA for the CDR3 is TGTGCCAGCTCACCGACAGGGGGCTTTGAGGACTATGGCTACACCTTC.

The rearrangement joins TRBV11-3 to TRBJ2-2, with D hard to call. Per the germline V gene, CDR1 is SGHNT and CDR2 is YENEEA. V lost 4 bases to trimming and J lost 8 bases, with 5 bases between them. This CDR3 region has 11 residues. This chain's CDR3 is CASSSEGELFF. CDR3 nucleotides: TGTGCCAGCAGCTCCGAGGGGGAGCTGTTTTTT.

The chain combines TRBV6-1 with TRBJ1-5; D remains ambiguous. CDR3 length: 14 amino acids. The V gene lost 5 bases and the J gene lost 0 bases, with 8 bases spanning the gap. Germline-derived CDR1 and CDR2 are MNHNS and SASEGT. For the CDR3, the DNA is TGTGCCAGCAGTTGGGAGAATAGCAATCAGCCCCAGCATTTT. Protein: CASSWENSNQPQHF.

This clone was counted between two and nine times. V is TRBV11-2 and J is TRBJ2-7, with TRBD1 matching 9 bases. Germline V gene data show CDR1 as SGHAT and CDR2 as FQNNGV. Trimming took 5 bases from V and 2 from J; bases not matched to a gene: 7. This CDR3 comprises 15 residues. CDR3 in amino acids: CASSASGTGPYEQYF. The CDR3 DNA is TGTGCCAGCAGCGCTTCCGGGACAGGGCCCTACGAGCAGTACTTC.

The chain has TRBV5-1 and TRBJ2-7; 7 bases are shared with TRBD2. Looked up from germline, CDR1 is SGHRS and CDR2 is YFSETQ. With V trimmed by 6 bases and J by 9 bases, 12 bases remained unmatched. The CDR3 totals 13 residues. The CDR3 loop is CASTTLGEGSQYF. The CDR3, as DNA: TGCGCCAGCACTACTTTGGGGGAGGGCTCGCAGTACTTC.

In its sample, this clone was seen once. The V gene is TRBV27, the J gene TRBJ1-2; TRBD1 is a possible D gene (5 bases). The CDR3 length is 13 residues. V was shortened by 2 bases and J by 3 bases, with 7 bases between the two germline ends. Germline loops: CDR1 MNHEY, CDR2 SMNVEV (reference sequence). The CDR3 DNA sequence: TGTGCCAGCAGTTTAGGGGGTTACTATGGCTACACCTTC. Protein product: CASSLGGYYGYTF.

The chain uses TRBV7-2 and TRBJ2-7; D might be TRBD2 (6 bases). V lost 7 bases and J lost 1, with 11 bases in between. The V gene's germline CDR1 is SGHTA and CDR2 FQGNSA. This CDR3 spans 13 amino acids. The CDR3 spells CASKVGGSYEQYF. The DNA of the CDR3 is TGTGCCAGCAAAGTCGGAGGGTCCTACGAGCAGTACTTC.

This chain uses TRBV2 with TRBJ1-2, with D hard to call. CDR1 and CDR2 (germline): SNHLY, FYNNEI. The CDR3 has 13 residues. Trimming left V 6 bases short and J 4 bases short, with 12 bases between. Here the CDR3 DNA reads TGTGCCAGCAGGTCCGTCAACCTCTATGGCTACACCTTC. This translates into CASRSVNLYGYTF.

The chain carries TRBV7-6 and TRBJ2-1; D is undetermined. V lost 1 base to trimming and J lost 8 bases, with 21 bases between them. The CDR3 loop spans 17 amino acids. The germline V gene encodes CDR1 SGHVS and CDR2 FNYEAQ. CDR3 in amino acids: CASSLDNVGPITDEQFF. As DNA, the CDR3 is TGTGCCAGCAGCTTAGATAATGTAGGGCCGATTACAGATGAGCAGTTCTTC. The whole variable domain, remainder taken from reference TRBV7-6 and TRBJ2-1, is GAGVSQSPRYKVTKRGQDVALRCDPISGHVSLYWYRQALGQGPEFLTYFNYEAQQDKSGLPNDRFSAERPEGSISTLTIQRTEQRDSAMYRCASSLDNVGPITDEQFFGPGTRLTVL.

This chain links TRBV10-3 with TRBJ2-5, with a possible D match to TRBD2 (5 bases). Between the trimmed V and J ends, which lost 3 bases and 5 bases, there was a span of 10 bases. From germline, CDR1 is ENHRY and CDR2 SYGVKD. The CDR3 sequence is 13 residues long. CDR3 in amino acids: CAISDTGGETQYF. CDR3 DNA sequence: TGTGCCATCAGTGATACCGGCGGGGAGACCCAGTACTTC.

This clone was picked up one time. The chain employs TRBV28 and TRBJ1-4, with D perhaps TRBD1 (5 bases). V was cut by 7 bases and J by 7 bases, with 10 bases left in between. The CDR3 is 12 amino acids. Germline V gene data show CDR1 as MDHEN and CDR2 as SYDVKM. CDR3 DNA sequence: TGTGCCAGCACTAGGGGTCCTGAAAAACTGTTTTTT. Translating gives CASTRGPEKLFF.

The V and J genes are TRBV19 and TRBJ1-5; the match to TRBD1 covers 7 bases. The CDR3 loop spans 19 amino acids. Germline values: CDR1 LNHDA, CDR2 SQIVND (reference sequence). J gave up 4 bases and V 5 bases, and 20 bases lay outside the gene matches. Here the CDR3 DNA reads TGTGCCAGTAGTTCCGACAGGGAGCGGTGGTCAGCGGTGAATCAGCCCCAGCATTTT. Encoded protein: CASSSDRERWSAVNQPQHF. Full variable domain (missing parts from reference TRBV19 and TRBJ1-5): DGGITQSPKYLFRKEGQNVTLSCEQNLNHDAMYWYRQDPGQGLRLIYYSQIVNDFQKGDIAEGYSVSREKKESFPLTVTSAQKNPTAFYLCASSSDRERWSAVNQPQHFGDGTRLSIL.

This chain connects TRBV19 to TRBJ2-1; TRBD2 aligns across 7 bases. From germline, CDR1 is LNHDA and CDR2 SQIVND (reference sequence). The ends lost 3 bases at V and 4 bases at J; junction bases unmatched: 3. This CDR3 has 14 amino acids. CDR3 nucleotides: TGTGCCAGTAGTATCAGCGGGGTGTACAATGAGCAGTTCTTC. Amino acids: CASSISGVYNEQFF.

The CDR3 nucleotides are TGTGCCAGCAGTGACTTACACTCTGGGGCCAACGTCCTGACTTTC. This sequence encodes CASSDLHSGANVLTF. V usage is TRBV6-1 and J usage is TRBJ2-6; no reliable D call. This CDR3 is built from 15 residues. V dropped 3 bases and J dropped 0 bases, with 6 bases sitting between them. The germline V gene encodes CDR1 MNHNS and CDR2 SASEGT.

CDR3 coding DNA: TGCGCCAGCACCGACCCGACGGCAAACTCCTACGAGCAGTACTTC. It translates to CASTDPTANSYEQYF. J is TRBJ2-7 and V is TRBV5-1; D gene uncertain. Germline V CDR1 and CDR2: SGHRS, YFSETQ. This CDR3 is built from 15 residues. Trimming stripped 6 bases from V and 0 bases from J, with 16 bases between.

The chain couples TRBV6-6 to TRBJ2-7, with no clear D. This CDR3 spans 14 amino acids. Germline V gives CDR1 MNHNY, CDR2 SVGAGI (reference sequence). Between the trimmed V and J ends, which lost 2 bases and 2 bases, there was a span of 10 bases. CDR3 sequence reads: CASSYADGTYEQYF. The CDR3 DNA sequence: TGTGCCAGCAGTTACGCAGACGGAACCTACGAGCAGTACTTC.

The chain combines TRBV18 with TRBJ2-1, with D tentatively TRBD1 (5 bases). The CDR3 runs to 15 residues. The germline gives CDR1 KGHSH, CDR2 LQKENI. Trimming removed 6 bases at V and 3 bases at J, with 15 bases between. For the CDR3, the DNA is TGTGCCAGCTCTGACGGACAAAGAAACTACAATGAGCAGTTCTTC. The encoded protein is CASSDGQRNYNEQFF. The whole variable domain, filled in from reference TRBV18 and TRBJ2-1, reads NAGVMQNPRHLVRRRGQEARLRCSPMKGHSHVYWYRQLPEEGLKFMVYLQKENIIDESGMPKERFSAEFPKEGPSILRIQQVVRGDSAAYFCASSDGQRNYNEQFFGPGTRLTVL.

The chain carries TRBV6-5 and TRBJ2-1; 11 bases align to TRBD2. V shed 1 base, J shed 7 bases, and the junction held 6 bases outside the gene matches. This CDR3 is 16 amino acids long. From germline, CDR1 is MNHEY and CDR2 SVGAGI. CDR3 DNA: TGTGCCAGCAGTTACTTCGGCACTAGCGGGAGAAATGAGCAGTTCTTC. Translating it yields CASSYFGTSGRNEQFF.

V and J are TRBV7-2 and TRBJ1-3; D gene uncertain. V lost 1 base to trimming and J lost 0 bases, with 10 bases between them. The germline CDR1 and CDR2 sequences are SGHTA and FQGNSA. The CDR3 covers 16 residues. Written as DNA, the CDR3 is TGTGCCAGCAGCTTAGTCAAGGGCATCTCTGGAAACACCATATATTTT. Its translation: CASSLVKGISGNTIYF.